This T cell receptor (beta chain) originates from a study of cytomegalovirus exposure and HLA in healthy donors. Overall study: Among 350 to 500 genotyped donors, roughly 81% fell in the Caucasian-associated ancestry cluster. The study, taken as a whole, reports: It was reported that TCR beta sequences correctly inferred the HLA-A and HLA-B alleles for most subjects. Later, TCR association rates were found to vary by HLA locus, highest for DRB1 and lowest for HLA-C. Earlier findings revealed that most TCR beta V segments proved productive either about 87% or about 30% of the time.

It was with 60 Vbeta and 13 Jbeta primers that the PCR ran. Assay used: immunoSEQ multiplex PCR; TCRdb lists only in-frame clones, some missing. The sample includes under 200,000 clones, around 88% seen only once; the top ten take approximately 1.6%. Notes on this clone: Its antigen is not identified.

This CDR3 spans 16 amino acids. V was clipped by 4 bases and J by 1 base, with 17 bases between them. Germline V gives CDR1 MNHNS, CDR2 SASEGT. The specimen sequenced was PBMCs. The clonotype comes from a man in his forties or fifties in good health and CMV-seropositive. The chain is built from TRBV6-1 and TRBJ2-7; possible D gene TRBD2, 6 bases. Here the CDR3 DNA reads TGTGCCAGCAGTGTACGCGGGGAATCGAGGTCCTACGAGCAGTACTTC. The encoded protein is CASSVRGESRSYEQYF.